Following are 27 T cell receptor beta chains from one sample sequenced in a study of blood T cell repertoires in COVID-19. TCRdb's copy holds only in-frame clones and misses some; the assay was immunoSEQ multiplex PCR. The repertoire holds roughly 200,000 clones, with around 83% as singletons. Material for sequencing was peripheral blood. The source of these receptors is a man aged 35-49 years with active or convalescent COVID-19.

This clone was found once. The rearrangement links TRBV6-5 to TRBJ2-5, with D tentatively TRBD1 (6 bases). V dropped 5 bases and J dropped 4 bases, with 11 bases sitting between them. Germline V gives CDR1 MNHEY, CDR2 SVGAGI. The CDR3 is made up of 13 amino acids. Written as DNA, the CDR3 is TGTGCCAGCAGTACAGGGAGTCGAGAGACCCAGTACTTC. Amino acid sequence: CASSTGSRETQYF.

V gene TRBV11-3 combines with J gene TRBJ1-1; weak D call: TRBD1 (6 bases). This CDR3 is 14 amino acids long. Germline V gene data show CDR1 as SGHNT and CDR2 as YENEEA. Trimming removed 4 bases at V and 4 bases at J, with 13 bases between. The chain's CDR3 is CASSSNQGRTEAFF. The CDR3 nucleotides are TGTGCCAGCAGCTCCAACCAGGGGCGCACTGAAGCTTTCTTT.

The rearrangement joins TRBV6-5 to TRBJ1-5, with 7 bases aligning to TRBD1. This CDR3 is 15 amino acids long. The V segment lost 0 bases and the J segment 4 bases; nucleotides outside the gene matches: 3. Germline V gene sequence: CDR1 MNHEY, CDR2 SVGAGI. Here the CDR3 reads CASSYSGTANQPQHF. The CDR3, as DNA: TGTGCCAGCAGTTACTCAGGGACAGCAAATCAGCCCCAGCATTTT.

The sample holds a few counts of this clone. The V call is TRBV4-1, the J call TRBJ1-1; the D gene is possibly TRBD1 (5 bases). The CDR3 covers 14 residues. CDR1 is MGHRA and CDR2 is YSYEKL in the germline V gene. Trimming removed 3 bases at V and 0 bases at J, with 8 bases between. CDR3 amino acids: CASSQEGMNTEAFF. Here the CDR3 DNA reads TGCGCCAGCAGCCAGGAGGGGATGAACACTGAAGCTTTCTTT.

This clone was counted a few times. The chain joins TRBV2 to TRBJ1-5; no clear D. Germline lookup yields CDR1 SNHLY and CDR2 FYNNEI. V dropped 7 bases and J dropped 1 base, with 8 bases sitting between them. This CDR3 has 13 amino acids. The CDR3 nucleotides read TGTGCCAGCACTGTCGTCAGCAATCAGCCCCAGCATTTT. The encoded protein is CASTVVSNQPQHF.

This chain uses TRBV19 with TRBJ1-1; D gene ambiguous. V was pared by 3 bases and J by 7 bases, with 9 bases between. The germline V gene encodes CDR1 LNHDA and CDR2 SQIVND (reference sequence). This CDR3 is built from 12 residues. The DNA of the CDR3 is TGTGCCAGTAGTATGGGCTTTGGTGAAGCTTTCTTT. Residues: CASSMGFGEAFF.

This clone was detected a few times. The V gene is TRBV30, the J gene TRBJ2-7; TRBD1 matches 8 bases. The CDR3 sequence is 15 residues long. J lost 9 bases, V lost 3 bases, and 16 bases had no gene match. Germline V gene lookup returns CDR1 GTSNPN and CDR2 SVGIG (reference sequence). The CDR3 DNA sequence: TGTGCCTGGAGACCAGGACAGGGCAGCCTCGCCGGGCAGTACTTC. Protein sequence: CAWRPGQGSLAGQYF.

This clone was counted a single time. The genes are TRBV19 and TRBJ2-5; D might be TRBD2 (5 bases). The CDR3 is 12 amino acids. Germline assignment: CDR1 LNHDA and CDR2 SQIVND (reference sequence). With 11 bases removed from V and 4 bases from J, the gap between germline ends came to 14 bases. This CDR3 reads CASHSRGETQYF. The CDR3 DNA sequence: TGTGCCTCGCATTCACGGGGAGAGACCCAGTACTTC.

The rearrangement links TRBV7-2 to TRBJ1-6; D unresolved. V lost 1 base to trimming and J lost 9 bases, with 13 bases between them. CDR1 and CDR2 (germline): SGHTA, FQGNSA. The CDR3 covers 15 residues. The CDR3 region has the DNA TGTGCCAGCAGCTTAGAGGGTCTTACTAGTTCACCCCTCCACTTT. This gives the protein CASSLEGLTSSPLHF.

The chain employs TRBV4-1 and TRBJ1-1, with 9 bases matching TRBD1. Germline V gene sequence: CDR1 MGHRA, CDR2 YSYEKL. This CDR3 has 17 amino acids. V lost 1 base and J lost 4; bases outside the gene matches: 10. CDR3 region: CASSQGPLGQGSTEAFF. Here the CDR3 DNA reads TGCGCCAGCAGCCAAGGCCCCCTAGGACAGGGGAGCACTGAAGCTTTCTTT.

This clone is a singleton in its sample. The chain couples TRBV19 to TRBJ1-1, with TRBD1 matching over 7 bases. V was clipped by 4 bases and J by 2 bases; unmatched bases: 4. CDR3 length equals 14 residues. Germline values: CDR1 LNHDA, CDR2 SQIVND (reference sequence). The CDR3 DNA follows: TGTGCCAGTAGTAGCGGGACAGTTAACACTGAAGCTTTCTTT. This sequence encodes CASSSGTVNTEAFF.

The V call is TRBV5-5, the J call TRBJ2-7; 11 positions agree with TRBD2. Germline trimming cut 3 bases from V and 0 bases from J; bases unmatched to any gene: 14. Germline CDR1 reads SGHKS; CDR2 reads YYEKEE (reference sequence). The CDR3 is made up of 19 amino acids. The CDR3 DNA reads TGTGCCAGCAGCTGGACAGGGAGTTCGCTAGCGGGGGGCTCCTACGAGCAGTACTTC. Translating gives CASSWTGSSLAGGSYEQYF.

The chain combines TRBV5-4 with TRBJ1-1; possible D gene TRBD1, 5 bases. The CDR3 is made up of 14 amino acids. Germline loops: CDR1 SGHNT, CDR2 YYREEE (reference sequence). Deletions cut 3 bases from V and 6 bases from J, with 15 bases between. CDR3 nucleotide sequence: TGTGCCAGCAGCTCCCTTCAGGGTTTACCTGAAGCTTTCTTT. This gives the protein CASSSLQGLPEAFF.

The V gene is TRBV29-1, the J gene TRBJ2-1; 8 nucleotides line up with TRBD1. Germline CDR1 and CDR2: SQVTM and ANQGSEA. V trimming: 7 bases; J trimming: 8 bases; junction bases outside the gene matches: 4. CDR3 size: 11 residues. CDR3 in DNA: TGCAGCGGAACGACAGGGGATGAGCAGTTCTTC. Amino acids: CSGTTGDEQFF.

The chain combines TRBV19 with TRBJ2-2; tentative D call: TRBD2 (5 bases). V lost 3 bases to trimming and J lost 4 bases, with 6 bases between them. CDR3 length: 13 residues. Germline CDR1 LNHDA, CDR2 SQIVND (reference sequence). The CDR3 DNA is TGTGCCAGTAGTATCGGGATCACCGGGGAGCTGTTTTTT. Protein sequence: CASSIGITGELFF. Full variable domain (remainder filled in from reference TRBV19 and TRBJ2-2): DGGITQSPKYLFRKEGQNVTLSCEQNLNHDAMYWYRQDPGQGLRLIYYSQIVNDFQKGDIAEGYSVSREKKESFPLTVTSAQKNPTAFYLCASSIGITGELFFGEGSRLTVL.

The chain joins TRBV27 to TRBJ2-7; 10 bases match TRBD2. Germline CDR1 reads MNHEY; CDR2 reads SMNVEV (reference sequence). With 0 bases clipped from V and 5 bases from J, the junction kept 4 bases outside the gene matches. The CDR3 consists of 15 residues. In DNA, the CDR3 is TGTGCCAGCAGTTTATCTGGGACTAGCGCAGACGAGCAGTACTTC. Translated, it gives CASSLSGTSADEQYF.

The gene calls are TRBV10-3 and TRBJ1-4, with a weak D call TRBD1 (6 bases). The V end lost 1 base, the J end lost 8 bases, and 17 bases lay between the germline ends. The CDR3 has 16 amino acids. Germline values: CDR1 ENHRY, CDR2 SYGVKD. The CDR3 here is CAISEYPPQGIEKLFF. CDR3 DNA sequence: TGTGCCATCAGTGAGTATCCCCCGCAGGGGATCGAAAAACTGTTTTTT.

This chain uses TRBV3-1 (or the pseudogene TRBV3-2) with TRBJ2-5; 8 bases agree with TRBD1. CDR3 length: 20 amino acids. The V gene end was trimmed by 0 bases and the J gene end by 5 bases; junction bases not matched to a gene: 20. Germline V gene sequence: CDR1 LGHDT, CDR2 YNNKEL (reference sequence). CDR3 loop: CASSQDAPYLGQGARETQYF. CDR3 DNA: TGTGCCAGCAGCCAAGATGCGCCCTATTTAGGGCAGGGGGCGAGGGAGACCCAGTACTTC.

DNA of the CDR3: TGTGCCAGCAGCGTATTCTTGAGCGGGGGGGCTGTCGATGAGCAGTTCTTC. As protein: CASSVFLSGGAVDEQFF. The chain carries TRBV4-2 and TRBJ2-1; 10 bases are shared with TRBD2. Trimming removed 5 bases from V and 8 bases from J; junction bases left unmatched: 15. The CDR3 runs to 17 residues. CDR1 and CDR2 from the germline V gene are LGHNA and YNFKEQ.

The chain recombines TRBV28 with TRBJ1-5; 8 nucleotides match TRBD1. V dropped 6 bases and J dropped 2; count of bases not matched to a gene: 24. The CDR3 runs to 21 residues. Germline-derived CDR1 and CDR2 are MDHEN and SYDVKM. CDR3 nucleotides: TGTGCCAGCAGAACAAACCGAGGTAACAGGGGGTCCTTGTTAGGCAATCAGCCCCAGCATTTT. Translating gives CASRTNRGNRGSLLGNQPQHF.

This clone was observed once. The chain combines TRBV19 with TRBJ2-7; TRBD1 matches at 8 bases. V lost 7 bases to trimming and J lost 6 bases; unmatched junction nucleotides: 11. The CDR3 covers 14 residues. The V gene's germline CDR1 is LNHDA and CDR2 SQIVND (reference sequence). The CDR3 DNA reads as TGTGCCAGTACCTCTGGACAGGGTACGAGCGAGCAGTACTTC. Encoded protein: CASTSGQGTSEQYF.

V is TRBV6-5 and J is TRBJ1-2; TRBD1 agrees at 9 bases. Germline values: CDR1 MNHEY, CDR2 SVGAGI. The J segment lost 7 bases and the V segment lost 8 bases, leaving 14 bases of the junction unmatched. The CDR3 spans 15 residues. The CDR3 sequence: CASGGTGYAGGGYTF. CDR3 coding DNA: TGTGCCAGCGGGGGGACAGGGTACGCCGGTGGTGGCTACACCTTC.

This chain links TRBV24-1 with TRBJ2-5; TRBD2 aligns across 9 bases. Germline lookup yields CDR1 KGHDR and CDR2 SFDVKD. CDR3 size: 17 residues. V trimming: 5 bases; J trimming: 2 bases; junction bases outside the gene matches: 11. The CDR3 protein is CATSGVPSGVKQETQYF. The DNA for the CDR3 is TGTGCCACCAGTGGGGTACCTAGCGGGGTGAAACAAGAGACCCAGTACTTC.

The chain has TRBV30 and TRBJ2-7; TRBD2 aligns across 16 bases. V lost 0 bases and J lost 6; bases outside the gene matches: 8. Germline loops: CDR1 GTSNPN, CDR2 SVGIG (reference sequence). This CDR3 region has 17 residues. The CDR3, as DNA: TGTGCCTGGAGTGTTACGGGACTAGCGGGAGGGCCTGTCGAGCAGTACTTC. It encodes CAWSVTGLAGGPVEQYF. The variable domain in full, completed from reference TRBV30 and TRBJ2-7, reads SQTIHQWPATLVQPVGSPLSLECTVEGTSNPNLYWYRQAAGRGLQLLFYSVGIGQISSEVPQNLSASRPQDRQFILSSKKLLLSDSGFYLCAWSVTGLAGGPVEQYFGPGTRLTVT.

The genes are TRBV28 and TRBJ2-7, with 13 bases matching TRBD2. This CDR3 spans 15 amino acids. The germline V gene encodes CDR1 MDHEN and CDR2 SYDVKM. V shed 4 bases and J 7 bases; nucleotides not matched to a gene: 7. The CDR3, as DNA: TGTGCCAGCAGTTCCGGGACTAGCGGGACGAGAGAGCAGTACTTC. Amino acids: CASSSGTSGTREQYF. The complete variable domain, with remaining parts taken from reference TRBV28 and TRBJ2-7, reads DVKVTQSSRYLVKRTGEKVFLECVQDMDHENMFWYRQDPGLGLRLIYFSYDVKMKEKGDIPEGYSVSREKKERFSLILESASTNQTSMYLCASSSGTSGTREQYFGPGTRLTVT.

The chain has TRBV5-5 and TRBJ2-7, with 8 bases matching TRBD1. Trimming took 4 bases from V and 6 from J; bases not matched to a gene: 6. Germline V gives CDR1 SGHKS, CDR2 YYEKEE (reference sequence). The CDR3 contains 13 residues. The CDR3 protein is CASSPTTGGEQYF. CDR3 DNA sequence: TGTGCCAGCAGCCCCACCACAGGGGGCGAGCAGTACTTC.

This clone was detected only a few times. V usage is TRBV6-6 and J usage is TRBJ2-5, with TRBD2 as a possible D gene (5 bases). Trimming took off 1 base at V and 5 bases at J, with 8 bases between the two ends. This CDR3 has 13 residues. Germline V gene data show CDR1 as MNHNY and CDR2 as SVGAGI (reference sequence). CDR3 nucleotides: TGTGCCAGCAGTTACTTCGGGGATGAGACCCAGTACTTC. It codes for CASSYFGDETQYF.